This T cell receptor beta chain was recorded in a study of blood T cell repertoires in COVID-19. Study in general: The United States, Italy and Spain were the sources of the acute and convalescent COVID-19 samples. PBMCs, B-cell-depleted T cells, or T cells were the source of the cDNA or gDNA that made up the material.

The authors' processing: Scientists estimated how many nucleated cells there were by amplifying reference gene primers. The table came from immunoSEQ multiplex PCR; TCRdb's copy has only in-frame clones and leaves some out. The DNA gave D and trimming, while V, J and clone size come from that table. The top ten hold approximately 1.2% of the sample, which has about 86,000 clones, approximately 78% seen once. V lost 2 bases, J lost 6 bases, and 8 bases lay in between. The length of the CDR3 is 12 residues. The germline gives CDR1 MDHEN, CDR2 SYDVKM. V and J are TRBV28 and TRBJ2-7, with a weak D call TRBD1 (5 bases). Sequencing was done on a sample of peripheral blood. This receptor was obtained from a woman over 75 with acute or convalescent COVID-19. The CDR3 reads CASSLKGAEQYF. For the CDR3, the DNA is TGTGCCAGCAGTTTAAAAGGGGCCGAGCAGTACTTC.